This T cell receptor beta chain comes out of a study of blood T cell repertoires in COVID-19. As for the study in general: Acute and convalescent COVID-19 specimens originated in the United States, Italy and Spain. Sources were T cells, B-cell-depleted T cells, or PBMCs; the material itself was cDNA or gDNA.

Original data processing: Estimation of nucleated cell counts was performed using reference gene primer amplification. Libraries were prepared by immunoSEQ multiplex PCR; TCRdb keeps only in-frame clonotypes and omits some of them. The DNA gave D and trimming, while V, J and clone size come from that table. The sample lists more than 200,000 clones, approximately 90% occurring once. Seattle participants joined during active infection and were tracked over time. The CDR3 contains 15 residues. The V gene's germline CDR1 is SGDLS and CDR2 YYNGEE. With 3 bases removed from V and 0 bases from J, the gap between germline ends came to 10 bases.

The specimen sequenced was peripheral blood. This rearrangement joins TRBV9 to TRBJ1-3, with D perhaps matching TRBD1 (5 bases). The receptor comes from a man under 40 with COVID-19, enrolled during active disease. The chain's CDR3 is CASSAGTSSGNTIYF. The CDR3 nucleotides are TGTGCCAGCAGCGCTGGGACTTCCTCTGGAAACACCATATATTTT.